This T cell receptor beta chain came from a study of cytomegalovirus exposure and HLA in healthy donors. Study in general: Of several hundred genotyped donors, 81% grouped in the Caucasian-associated ancestry cluster.

The V and J ends lost 3 bases and 9 bases respectively, with 6 bases between them. The germline CDR1 and CDR2 sequences are MDHEN and SYDVKM. CDR3 length: 11 amino acids. This clone appeared a few times. The primer mix had 60 Vbeta and 13 Jbeta primers. Here immunoSEQ multiplex PCR was the method, and the copy in TCRdb shows in-frame clones only, minus some. This table holds over 20,000 clones, 70% found once. Sequencing was carried out using PBMCs. The clonotype was recovered from a woman between 45 and 65 years old in good health and CMV-seronegative. The chain is built from TRBV28 and TRBJ2-1, with D unclear. The CDR3 region has the DNA TGTGCCAGCAGTTTCGGTCCTGAGCAGTTCTTC. Translated: CASSFGPEQFF. Complete variable domain (other parts from reference TRBV28 and TRBJ2-1): DVKVTQSSRYLVKRTGEKVFLECVQDMDHENMFWYRQDPGLGLRLIYFSYDVKMKEKGDIPEGYSVSREKKERFSLILESASTNQTSMYLCASSFGPEQFFGPGTRLTVL.